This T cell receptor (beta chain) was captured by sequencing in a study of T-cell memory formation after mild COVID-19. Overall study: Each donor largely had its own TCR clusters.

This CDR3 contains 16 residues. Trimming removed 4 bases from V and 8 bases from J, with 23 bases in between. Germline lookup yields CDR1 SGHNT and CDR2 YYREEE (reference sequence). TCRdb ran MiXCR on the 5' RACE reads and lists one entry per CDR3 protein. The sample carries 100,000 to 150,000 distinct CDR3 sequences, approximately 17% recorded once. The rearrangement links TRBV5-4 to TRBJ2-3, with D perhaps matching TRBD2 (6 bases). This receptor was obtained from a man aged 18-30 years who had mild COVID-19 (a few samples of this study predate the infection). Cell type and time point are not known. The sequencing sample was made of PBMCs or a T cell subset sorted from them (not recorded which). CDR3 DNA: TGTGCCAGCAGCGGGCCGGGACTTTCTGGCGGCGCTACGCAGTATTTT. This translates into CASSGPGLSGGATQYF.